This TCR beta chain was documented in a study of blood T cells in healthy people across ages. Together with a sample-barcoded 5' primer, a J-beta primer mix was included in a second PCR lasting roughly 6 to 12 cycles. Each of the cDNA molecules was tagged by a template-switch adaptor with 12 random nucleotides. A single record per CDR3 protein comes from TCRdb applying MiXCR to the 5' RACE reads. The sample lists around 1.5 million distinct CDR3 sequences, approximately 38% occurring once. This TCR derives from a woman in her late teens or twenties in good health. Sequencing was carried out using blood.

CDR3 region: CASSKKDTYEQYF. CDR3 nucleotide sequence: TGTGCCAGCAGCAAAAAGGACACATACGAGCAGTACTTC. The rearrangement links TRBV5-6 to TRBJ2-7; perhaps TRBD1 as D (5 bases). Trimming left V 4 bases short and J 4 bases short, with 12 bases between. Germline loops: CDR1 SGHDT, CDR2 YYEEEE. The CDR3 loop spans 13 amino acids.